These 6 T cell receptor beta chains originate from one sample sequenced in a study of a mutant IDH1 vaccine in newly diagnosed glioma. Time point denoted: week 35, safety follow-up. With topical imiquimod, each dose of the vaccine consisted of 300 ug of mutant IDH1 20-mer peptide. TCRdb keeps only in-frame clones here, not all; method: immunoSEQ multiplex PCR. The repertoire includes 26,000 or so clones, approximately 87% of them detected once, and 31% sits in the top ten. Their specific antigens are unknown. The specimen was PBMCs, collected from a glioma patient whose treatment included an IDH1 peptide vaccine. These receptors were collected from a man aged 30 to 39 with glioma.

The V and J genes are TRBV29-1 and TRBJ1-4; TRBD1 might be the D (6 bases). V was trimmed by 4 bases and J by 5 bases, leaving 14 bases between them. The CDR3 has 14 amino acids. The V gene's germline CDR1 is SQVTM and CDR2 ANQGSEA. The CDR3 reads CSVGGLGANEKLFF. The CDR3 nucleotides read TGCAGCGTTGGAGGGTTGGGGGCCAATGAAAAACTGTTTTTT.

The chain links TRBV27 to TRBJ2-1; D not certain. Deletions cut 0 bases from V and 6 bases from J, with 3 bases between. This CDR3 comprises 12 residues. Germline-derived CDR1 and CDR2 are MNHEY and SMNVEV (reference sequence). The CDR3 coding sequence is TGTGCCAGCAGTTTATCGGCCAATGAGCAGTTCTTC. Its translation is CASSLSANEQFF.

The CDR3 is CASSFPSGTGHGGYTF. CDR3 in DNA: TGTGCCAGCAGTTTCCCGTCCGGGACAGGACATGGCGGCTACACCTTC. The chain joins TRBV28 to TRBJ1-2; 8 bases fit TRBD1. The junction had 14 bases not matched to a gene; V was cut back by 3 bases and J by 8 bases. CDR3 length: 16 amino acids. CDR1 is MDHEN and CDR2 is SYDVKM in the germline V gene.

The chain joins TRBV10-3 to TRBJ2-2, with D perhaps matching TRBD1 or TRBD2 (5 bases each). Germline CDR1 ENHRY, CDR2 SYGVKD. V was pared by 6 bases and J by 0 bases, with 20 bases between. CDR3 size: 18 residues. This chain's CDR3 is CAIRPGTGGTANTGELFF. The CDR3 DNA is TGTGCCATCAGACCGGGCACTGGGGGTACGGCGAACACCGGGGAGCTGTTTTTT.

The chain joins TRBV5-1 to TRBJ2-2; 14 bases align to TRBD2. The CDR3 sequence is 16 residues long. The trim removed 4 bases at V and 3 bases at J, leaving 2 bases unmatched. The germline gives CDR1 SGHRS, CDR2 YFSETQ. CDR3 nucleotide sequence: TGCGCCAGCAGCCGGGGACTAGCGGGAGACACCGGGGAGCTGTTTTTT. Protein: CASSRGLAGDTGELFF.

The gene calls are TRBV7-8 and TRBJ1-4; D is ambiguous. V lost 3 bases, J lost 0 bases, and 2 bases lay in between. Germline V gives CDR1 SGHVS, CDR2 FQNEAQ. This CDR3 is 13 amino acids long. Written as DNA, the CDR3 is TGTGCCAGCAGCTTCTCAACTAATGAAAAACTGTTTTTT. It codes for CASSFSTNEKLFF.